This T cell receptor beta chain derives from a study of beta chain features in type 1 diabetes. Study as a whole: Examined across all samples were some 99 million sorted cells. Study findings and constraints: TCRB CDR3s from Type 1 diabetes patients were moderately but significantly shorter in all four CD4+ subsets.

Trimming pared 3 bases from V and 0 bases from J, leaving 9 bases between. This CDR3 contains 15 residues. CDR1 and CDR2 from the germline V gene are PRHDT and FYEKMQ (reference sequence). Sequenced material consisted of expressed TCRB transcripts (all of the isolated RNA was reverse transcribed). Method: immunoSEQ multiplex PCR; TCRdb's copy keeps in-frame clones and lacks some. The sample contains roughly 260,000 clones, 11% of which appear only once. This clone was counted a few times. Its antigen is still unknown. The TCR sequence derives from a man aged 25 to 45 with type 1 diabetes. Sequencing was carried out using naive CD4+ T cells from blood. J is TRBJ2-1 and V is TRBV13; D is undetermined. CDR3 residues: CASSFRQSSYNEQFF. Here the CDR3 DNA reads TGTGCCAGCAGCTTCAGACAAAGCTCCTACAATGAGCAGTTCTTC.